This T cell receptor (beta chain) comes out of a study of blood T cell repertoires in COVID-19. Study in general: COVID-19 samples from acute and convalescent phases originated in the United States, Italy and Spain. The cDNA or gDNA used as material had been derived from T cells, B-cell-depleted T cells, or PBMCs.

Per the study methods: Researchers report that nucleated cell counts were estimated from reference gene primer amplification. Measured with immunoSEQ multiplex PCR; TCRdb has only the in-frame clones, and not every one. V, J and clone size reflect that table, while D and trimming were determined from the DNA. Of 250,000 or so clones listed, nearly 90% were seen once; the top ten hold approximately 4.6%. V shed 8 bases and J shed 8 bases, with 24 bases lying between them. CDR1 SQVTM and CDR2 ANQGSEA come from the germline V gene. The CDR3 consists of 15 residues. This TCR was sampled from a woman between 40 and 50 years old who had recovered from COVID-19. This chain links TRBV29-1 with TRBJ1-4, with D possibly being TRBD1 (6 bases). What was sequenced was peripheral blood. CDR3 sequence: CSILQGASDGEKLFF. For the CDR3, the DNA is TGCAGCATATTACAGGGAGCGTCGGACGGAGAAAAACTGTTTTTT.